This TCR beta chain was sequenced during a study of cytomegalovirus exposure and HLA in healthy donors. The length of the CDR3 is 16 residues. Germline values: CDR1 SEHNR, CDR2 FQNEAQ (reference sequence). V was clipped by 3 bases and J by 0 bases, with 12 bases between them. The data were produced by immunoSEQ multiplex PCR, yet TCRdb's version contains in-frame clones alone and is incomplete. The sample consists of under 150,000 clones, roughly nine tenths of them appearing once. This receptor was identified in a man between 18 and 29 years old in good health and CMV-seronegative. V gene TRBV7-9 combines with J gene TRBJ2-1; tentatively, D is TRBD2 (6 bases). Source material: PBMCs. The CDR3 DNA sequence: TGTGCCAGCAGCTTCCTACCCGGGAGCTCCTACAATGAGCAGTTCTTC. Translated: CASSFLPGSSYNEQFF.